Following are 8 T cell receptor beta chains from one sample sequenced in a study of PD-1 blockade in classical Hodgkin lymphoma. Method: immunoSEQ multiplex PCR; TCRdb's copy keeps in-frame clones and lacks some. The table shows under 80,000 clones, with 71% occurring only once. In every patient, relapse followed autologous stem cell transplantation, while exposure to brentuximab vedotin differed. The sequences come from peripheral blood mononuclear cells (PBMCs), collected before the second cycle of nivolumab. These receptors came from a human donor with classical Hodgkin lymphoma.

The chain uses TRBV28 and TRBJ2-7, with TRBD1 identical over 7 bases. CDR3 length equals 14 residues. J was trimmed by 2 bases and V by 3 bases; bases with no gene match: 4. Germline V gene sequence: CDR1 MDHEN, CDR2 SYDVKM. This CDR3 reads CASSLGQPPYEQYF. CDR3 DNA sequence: TGTGCCAGCAGTTTGGGACAGCCTCCCTACGAGCAGTACTTC.

DNA of the CDR3: TGCGCCAGCAGCTTGAACTCCGGAGATAACTATGGCTACACCTTC. This sequence encodes CASSLNSGDNYGYTF. The gene calls are TRBV5-1 and TRBJ1-2, with D unresolved. The CDR3 runs to 15 residues. V was cut by 1 base and J by 1 base, with 11 bases left in between. Germline loops: CDR1 SGHRS, CDR2 YFSETQ.

This chain connects TRBV7-3 to TRBJ2-7; D not resolved. V shed 5 bases and J shed 3 bases, with 11 bases lying between them. Germline CDR1 is SGHTA and CDR2 is FQGTGA. The CDR3 spans 13 residues. DNA for the CDR3: TGTGCCAGCAGCCCCGGCGCCTTCTACGAGCAGTACTTC. Amino acids: CASSPGAFYEQYF.

The rearrangement uses TRBV7-9 and TRBJ2-7; no firm D call. Trimming shortened V by 2 bases and J by 2 bases, and 4 bases separated the two germline ends. The length of the CDR3 is 12 residues. The germline CDR1 and CDR2 sequences are SEHNR and FQNEAQ (reference sequence). The CDR3 DNA follows: TGTGCCAGCAGCTTAAATCCCTACGAGCAGTACTTC. This codes for CASSLNPYEQYF. Looking up the rest from reference TRBV7-9 and TRBJ2-7 gives the full variable domain: DTGVSQNPRHKITKRGQNVTFRCDPISEHNRLYWYRQTLGQGPEFLTYFQNEAQLEKSRLLSDRFSAERPKGSFSTLEIQRTEQGDSAMYLCASSLNPYEQYFGPGTRLTVT.

The chain couples TRBV28 to TRBJ1-6; D ambiguous. Trimming removed 7 bases from V and 5 bases from J, with 6 bases in between. Per germline, CDR1 MDHEN and CDR2 SYDVKM. CDR3 length: 12 amino acids. CDR3 sequence: CASTPHNSPLHF. In DNA form, the CDR3 reads TGTGCCAGCACCCCGCATAATTCACCCCTCCACTTT.

The rearrangement links TRBV27 to TRBJ1-1; D is unresolved. The V gene's germline CDR1 is MNHEY and CDR2 SMNVEV (reference sequence). This CDR3 spans 17 amino acids. V lost 6 bases and J 0 bases, leaving 20 bases between the germline ends. The CDR3 here is CASSKLALGSVNTEAFF. In nucleotides, the CDR3 is TGTGCCAGCAGCAAATTAGCGTTAGGCAGTGTGAACACTGAAGCTTTCTTT.

A few counts support this clone. The chain combines TRBV6-5 with TRBJ2-2; no reliable D call. V was trimmed by 8 bases and J by 8 bases, leaving 12 bases between them. The CDR3 totals 12 residues. Germline lookup yields CDR1 MNHEY and CDR2 SVGAGI. The CDR3 nucleotides read TGTGCCAGCTTTACATCGCTTGGGGAGCTGTTTTTT. Its translation is CASFTSLGELFF.

This clone has only a few counts. The CDR3 spells CASSSGTPFF. CDR3 in DNA: TGTGCCAGCAGCTCCGGGACGCCATTCTTT. The chain uses TRBV7-9 and TRBJ1-1; D might be TRBD1 (5 bases). The length of the CDR3 is 10 residues. CDR1 is SEHNR and CDR2 is FQNEAQ in the germline V gene (reference sequence). V was trimmed by 4 bases and J by 14 bases, leaving 11 bases between them.